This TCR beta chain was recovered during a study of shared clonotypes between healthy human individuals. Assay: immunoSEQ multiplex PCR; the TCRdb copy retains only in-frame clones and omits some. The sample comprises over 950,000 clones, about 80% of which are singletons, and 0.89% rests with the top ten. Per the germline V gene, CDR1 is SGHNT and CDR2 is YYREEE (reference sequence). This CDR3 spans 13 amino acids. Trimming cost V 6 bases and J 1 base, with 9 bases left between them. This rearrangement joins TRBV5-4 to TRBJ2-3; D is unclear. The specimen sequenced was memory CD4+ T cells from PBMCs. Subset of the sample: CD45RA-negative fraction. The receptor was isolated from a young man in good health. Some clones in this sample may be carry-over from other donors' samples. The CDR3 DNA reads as TGTGCCAGCATGGCCTCGGGCACAGATACGCAGTATTTT. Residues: CASMASGTDTQYF.